The rows below give T cell receptor beta chains drawn from one sample of a study of blood T cell repertoires in COVID-19. The method was immunoSEQ multiplex PCR; TCRdb's version includes in-frame clones alone and lacks a portion of them. This sample yields 85,000 to 100,000 clones, of which around 80% are seen a single time; 7.5% to 9.5% belongs to the top ten. Sequenced: peripheral blood. The receptors were sampled from a man aged 45-60 years who had recovered from COVID-19. Both conserved end residues are part of each CDR3. The order of the fields is J gene, V gene, clone size, CDR3 protein. Size is omitted from some rows. Given values are once, few, many or a class for expanded clones.

>TRBJ2-3|TRBV7-6|NA
CASSFGTSGRVTDTQYF
>TRBJ1-6|TRBV6-1|once
CASSEARVSYNSPLHF
>TRBJ1-1|TRBV5-1|NA
CASSAQPGQGSGTEAFF
>TRBJ2-1|TRBV6-5|NA
CASRTDGGSYNEQFF
>TRBJ1-6|TRBV6-6|NA
CASSYSPGVDGSPLHF
>TRBJ1-2|TRBV7-8|few
CASSLVSGKDGYTF
>TRBJ2-7|TRBV7-9|once
CASSPRSSYEQYF
>TRBJ2-5|TRBV3-1/TRBV3-2|NA
CASSQDRRGAQYF
>TRBJ1-5|TRBV12-5|NA
CASAQGNDNQPQHF
>TRBJ2-1|TRBV24-1|NA
CATSETSGSSVNEQFF
>TRBJ2-7|TRBV29-1|few
CSTAGTSGGEQYF
>TRBJ2-1|TRBV30|NA
CASTGDAYNEQFF